A single sample gave rise to the 32 T cell receptor beta chains below, sequenced in a study of radiotherapy plus CTLA-4 blockade in lung cancer. Only in-frame clones appear in the TCRdb table, and some are missing; sequencing was by immunoSEQ multiplex PCR. Of 90,000 to 95,000 clones detected, approximately 83% appear once; the ten largest clones hold around 0.8%. This specimen consisted of peripheral blood, obtained from a patient treated with radiotherapy plus ipilimumab. These TCRs come from a human donor with non-small cell lung cancer who had stable disease on radiotherapy plus ipilimumab.

The sample holds one count of this clone. The chain has TRBV18 and TRBJ1-6; tentative D call: TRBD1 (6 bases). The germline V gene encodes CDR1 KGHSH and CDR2 LQKENI. Trimming stripped 6 bases from V and 7 bases from J, with 13 bases between. CDR3 length equals 14 residues. The CDR3 region is CASSRAGQNSPLHF. The CDR3 nucleotides are TGTGCCAGCTCTCGGGCCGGACAGAATTCACCCCTCCACTTT.

The rearrangement links TRBV6-1 to TRBJ1-2; D is perhaps TRBD1 (5 bases). The V end was cut by 6 bases, the J end by 5 bases, with 16 bases between. The germline V gene has CDR1 MNHNS and CDR2 SASEGT. The CDR3 runs 14 residues. For the CDR3, the DNA is TGTGCCAGCAGCAGGGATCGGTCGACGTATGGCTACACCTTC. Translating it yields CASSRDRSTYGYTF.

This clone has only one observation. This chain connects TRBV27 to TRBJ2-3, with a possible D match to TRBD1 (6 bases). The germline gives CDR1 MNHEY, CDR2 SMNVEV (reference sequence). The CDR3 runs to 15 residues. V lost 4 bases and J 1 base, leaving 12 bases between the germline ends. In nucleotides, the CDR3 is TGTGCCAGCAGTTCTAGACAGGTCGGCACAGATACGCAGTATTTT. Amino acid sequence: CASSSRQVGTDTQYF.

This chain links TRBV18 with TRBJ2-2; tentative D call: TRBD1 (5 bases). The CDR3 extends over 15 amino acids. Trimming removed 2 bases at V and 7 bases at J, with 14 bases between. Germline CDR1 and CDR2: KGHSH and LQKENI. The CDR3 here is CASSPTRVLGGELFF. CDR3 DNA: TGTGCCAGCTCACCAACCAGGGTTCTCGGCGGGGAGCTGTTTTTT.

The chain joins TRBV5-4 to TRBJ2-7; no clear D gene. The CDR3 length is 12 residues. Between the trimmed V and J ends, which lost 0 bases and 7 bases, there was a span of 8 bases. Germline V lookup: CDR1 SGHNT, CDR2 YYREEE (reference sequence). The CDR3 here is CASSLALGEQYF. In nucleotides, the CDR3 is TGTGCCAGCAGCTTGGCCCTTGGTGAGCAGTACTTC.

J is TRBJ2-7 and V is TRBV6-1; 10 positions agree with TRBD1. The germline gives CDR1 MNHNS, CDR2 SASEGT. Unmatched junction bases numbered 6, after V lost 8 bases and J lost 5 bases. The CDR3 sequence is 13 residues long. The CDR3 region has the DNA TGTGCCAGCTCGACAGGGGGCAATCACGAGCAGTACTTC. Amino acids: CASSTGGNHEQYF.

V and J are TRBV28 and TRBJ1-3, with D possibly matching TRBD1 (6 bases). CDR3 length: 14 residues. Germline CDR1 and CDR2: MDHEN and SYDVKM. Trimming removed 3 bases from V and 9 bases from J, with 15 bases in between. CDR3 protein: CASSLWDGGITIYF. CDR3 coding DNA: TGTGCCAGCAGTTTGTGGGACGGGGGCATCACCATATATTTT.

As to this clone: The junction departs from the called germline gene at one end, perhaps through a read error. The identical CDR3 is also encoded by other nucleotide sequences in the sample. The rearrangement joins TRBV5-1 to TRBJ1-2; D is unclear. Germline assignment: CDR1 SGHRS and CDR2 YFSETQ. The CDR3 sequence is 14 residues long. CDR3 loop: CASRPGSDFLGYTF. The CDR3 DNA reads as TGCGCCAGCCGCCCCGGGTCGGATTTTCTTGGCTATACCTTC.

Comment on this clone: The sample holds other DNA sequences that translate to the same CDR3. The chain joins TRBV7-2 to TRBJ2-7, with 8 nucleotides matching TRBD1. The CDR3 has 13 residues. Germline V CDR1 and CDR2: SGHTA, FQGNSA. V gave up 9 bases and J gave up 2 bases; unmatched junction bases: 6. The DNA for the CDR3 is TGTGCCAGTAGCACGGACAGGGCCTACGAGCAGTACTTC. Its protein product is CASSTDRAYEQYF. The whole variable domain, filled in from reference TRBV7-2 and TRBJ2-7, reads GAGVSQSPSNKVTEKGKDVELRCDPISGHTALYWYRQSLGQGLEFLIYFQGNSAPDKSGLPSDRFSAERTGGSVSTLTIQRTQQEDSAVYLCASSTDRAYEQYFGPGTRLTVT.

The chain joins TRBV18 to TRBJ2-1, with 9 positions matching TRBD1. The CDR3 sequence is 12 residues long. V gave up 3 bases and J gave up 10 bases; unmatched junction bases: 1. Germline-derived CDR1 and CDR2 are KGHSH and LQKENI. This CDR3 reads CASSPDRGEQFF. The CDR3, as DNA: TGTGCCAGCTCACCGGACAGGGGCGAGCAGTTCTTC.

The chain carries TRBV10-1 and TRBJ2-1; 12 bases fit TRBD2. The CDR3 totals 17 residues. V lost 0 bases and J lost 7; bases outside the gene matches: 7. CDR1 and CDR2 (germline): WNHNN, SYGVQD (reference sequence). The CDR3 sequence is CASSESTLAGGLNEQFF. The CDR3 DNA reads as TGCGCCAGCAGTGAGTCGACTCTAGCGGGAGGGTTAAATGAGCAGTTCTTC.

The rearrangement uses TRBV19 and TRBJ2-3, with D perhaps assigned TRBD1 or TRBD2 (6 bases each). The CDR3 is made up of 14 amino acids. Per germline, CDR1 LNHDA and CDR2 SQIVND (reference sequence). Trimming stripped 7 bases from V and 4 bases from J, with 15 bases between. CDR3 nucleotide sequence: TGTGCCAGTAAGGAGGGGGGCCCGGCAGATACGCAGTATTTT. Its translation: CASKEGGPADTQYF.

The V and J genes are TRBV11-2 and TRBJ2-5; D gene uncertain. Germline CDR1 and CDR2: SGHAT and FQNNGV. This CDR3 spans 15 amino acids. V was cut by 5 bases and J by 5 bases, with 18 bases left in between. As DNA, the CDR3 is TGTGCCAGCAGCCGCGGCGGCGAAGTAGAGGAGACCCAGTACTTC. Translation: CASSRGGEVEETQYF.

The chain carries TRBV28 and TRBJ2-7; 14 nucleotides match TRBD2. Germline V lookup: CDR1 MDHEN, CDR2 SYDVKM. This CDR3 has 16 amino acids. Germline trimming cut 6 bases from V and 6 bases from J; bases unmatched to any gene: 10. CDR3 coding DNA: TGTGCCAGCAGCGCGGGACTAGCGGGAGCCCGGGGCGAGCAGTACTTC. Its translation is CASSAGLAGARGEQYF.

This rearrangement joins TRBV28 to TRBJ1-1; D is ambiguous. Between the trimmed V and J ends, which lost 7 bases and 8 bases, there was a span of 11 bases. This CDR3 region has 11 residues. Per germline, CDR1 MDHEN and CDR2 SYDVKM. DNA of the CDR3: TGTGCCAGCAAGGTGGCCCGAGAAGCTTTCTTT. Translating gives CASKVAREAFF.

This clone came up a few times. The rearrangement uses TRBV5-4 and TRBJ1-2; a possible D gene is TRBD1 (6 bases). CDR3 length: 14 amino acids. V lost 4 bases, J lost 4 bases, and 14 bases lay in between. Germline-derived CDR1 and CDR2 are SGHNT and YYREEE (reference sequence). In DNA, the CDR3 is TGTGCCAGCAGCCCACCAGGGGTCCGCTATGGCTACACCTTC. Amino acid sequence: CASSPPGVRYGYTF.

The chain carries TRBV6-1 and TRBJ1-4; no definite D call. The germline V gene encodes CDR1 MNHNS and CDR2 SASEGT. V was clipped by 3 bases and J by 8 bases, with 7 bases between them. CDR3 length equals 12 residues. CDR3 DNA sequence: TGTGCCAGCAGTGAGGTAATGGAAAAACTGTTTTTT. Translation: CASSEVMEKLFF.

The gene calls are TRBV18 and TRBJ2-5; 7 bases match TRBD2. This CDR3 contains 15 residues. Trimming cost V 2 bases and J 5 bases; bases outside gene matches: 8. Looked up from germline, CDR1 is KGHSH and CDR2 is LQKENI. The CDR3 sequence is CASSPIGTAGETQYF. In nucleotides, the CDR3 is TGTGCCAGCTCACCAATCGGTACAGCGGGGGAGACCCAGTACTTC. Supplemented by reference TRBV18 and TRBJ2-5, the full variable domain reads NAGVMQNPRHLVRRRGQEARLRCSPMKGHSHVYWYRQLPEEGLKFMVYLQKENIIDESGMPKERFSAEFPKEGPSILRIQQVVRGDSAAYFCASSPIGTAGETQYFGPGTRLLVL.

V is TRBV13 and J is TRBJ2-7, with D perhaps matching TRBD1 or TRBD2 (5 bases each). The CDR3 covers 15 residues. Trimming left V 5 bases short and J 2 bases short, with 16 bases between. CDR1 and CDR2 (germline): PRHDT, FYEKMQ (reference sequence). The CDR3 nucleotides read TGTGCCAGCAGCGACGGGACGCTTGCCACCTACGAGCAGTACTTC. Translating gives CASSDGTLATYEQYF. Variable domain in full (rest from reference TRBV13 and TRBJ2-7): AAGVIQSPRHLIKEKRETATLKCYPIPRHDTVYWYQQGPGQDPQFLISFYEKMQSDKGSIPDRFSAQQFSDYHSELNMSSLELGDSALYFCASSDGTLATYEQYFGPGTRLTVT.

CDR3 nucleotides: TGCGCCAGCAGCTTGGATGGCAGGGGGGAATATGGCTACACCTTC. Amino acids: CASSLDGRGEYGYTF. The V gene is TRBV5-1, the J gene TRBJ1-2; 7 bases match TRBD1. This CDR3 contains 15 residues. V was clipped by 0 bases and J by 5 bases; unmatched bases: 7. Germline assignment: CDR1 SGHRS and CDR2 YFSETQ.

The count of this clone is one. The chain carries TRBV7-9 and TRBJ2-2; D uncertain. V was clipped by 6 bases and J by 7 bases, with 12 bases between them. CDR1 SEHNR and CDR2 FQNEAQ come from the germline V gene (reference sequence). The CDR3 has 13 amino acids. In nucleotides, the CDR3 is TGTGCCAGCAGGGTCGGAACCGGCGGGGAGCTGTTTTTT. Translated, it gives CASRVGTGGELFF.

Of note for this clone: Other nucleotide sequences in the sample specify the same CDR3. The chain couples TRBV9 to TRBJ2-5; D is perhaps TRBD2 (6 bases). Germline lookup yields CDR1 SGDLS and CDR2 YYNGEE. There are 14 residues in the CDR3. V was pared by 5 bases and J by 1 base, with 12 bases between. Written as DNA, the CDR3 is TGTGCCAGCAGTGCCGGAGGGGTCCAAGAGACCCAGTACTTC. Its translation is CASSAGGVQETQYF.

This chain connects TRBV7-2 to TRBJ1-1, with 8 positions matching TRBD1. The V gene's germline CDR1 is SGHTA and CDR2 FQGNSA. The CDR3 contains 14 residues. Trimming removed 8 bases from V and 0 bases from J; junction bases left unmatched: 5. The CDR3 loop reads CASGPGQVNTEAFF. The CDR3 nucleotides read TGTGCCAGCGGGCCGGGACAGGTGAACACTGAAGCTTTCTTT.

This chain joins TRBV6-1 and TRBJ2-3; TRBD2 matches at 9 bases. Looked up from germline, CDR1 is MNHNS and CDR2 is SASEGT. The CDR3 extends over 16 amino acids. V lost 4 bases and J lost 0; bases outside the gene matches: 5. The DNA of the CDR3 is TGTGCCAGCAGTGCGACTAGCGGTTCTAGCACAGATACGCAGTATTTT. It is translated as CASSATSGSSTDTQYF.

The rearrangement links TRBV19 to TRBJ2-7; 14 bases are a match to TRBD2. Trimming took 3 bases from V and 6 from J; bases not matched to a gene: 10. Germline-derived CDR1 and CDR2 are LNHDA and SQIVND (reference sequence). This CDR3 is 17 amino acids long. The CDR3 loop is CASSMMRLAGGPGEQYF. For the CDR3, the DNA is TGTGCCAGTAGTATGATGCGACTAGCGGGAGGGCCCGGCGAGCAGTACTTC.

The J gene is TRBJ1-4, the V gene TRBV29-1; possibly TRBD1 for D (6 bases). The germline gives CDR1 SQVTM, CDR2 ANQGSEA. Trimming took off 7 bases at V and 7 bases at J, with 16 bases between the two ends. The CDR3 sequence is 13 residues long. CDR3 sequence reads: CSAGDTPSEKLFF. The CDR3 DNA is TGCAGCGCAGGGGATACCCCCTCTGAAAAACTGTTTTTT.

The gene calls are TRBV28 and TRBJ1-5; the D gene is possibly TRBD1 (5 bases). This CDR3 is built from 11 residues. From germline, CDR1 is MDHEN and CDR2 SYDVKM. The CDR3 protein is CATQVNQPQHF. The CDR3 DNA follows: TGTGCGACACAGGTCAATCAGCCCCAGCATTTT.

This sequence joins TRBV30 and TRBJ1-2; no clear D gene. Germline assignment: CDR1 GTSNPN and CDR2 SVGIG (reference sequence). CDR3 size: 12 residues. The V end was cut by 5 bases, the J end by 8 bases, with 15 bases between. CDR3 sequence reads: CAWVGNPGGYTF. The CDR3 region has the DNA TGTGCCTGGGTAGGGAACCCGGGGGGCTACACCTTC.

This chain joins TRBV6-5 and TRBJ2-3, with D perhaps TRBD1 (6 bases). Germline V CDR1 and CDR2: MNHEY, SVGAGI. The CDR3 contains 15 residues. The V and J ends lost 4 bases and 0 bases respectively, with 11 bases between them. The CDR3 DNA is TGTGCCAGCAGTTCCCTGACAGGTAGCACAGATACGCAGTATTTT. Its translation: CASSSLTGSTDTQYF.

In this sample, this clone turned up once. The rearrangement links TRBV25-1 to TRBJ1-1; 9 bases line up with TRBD1. Germline CDR1 reads MGHDK; CDR2 reads SYGVNS. The CDR3 contains 14 residues. V gave up 6 bases and J gave up 4 bases; unmatched junction bases: 6. The CDR3 is CASRRDRVTTEAFF. The CDR3 DNA sequence: TGTGCCAGCAGGAGGGACAGGGTGACCACTGAAGCTTTCTTT.

The chain has TRBV27 and TRBJ1-2, with unresolved D. Per the germline V gene, CDR1 is MNHEY and CDR2 is SMNVEV (reference sequence). The germline V and J ends were trimmed by 2 bases and 0 bases, with 4 bases remaining between them. CDR3 length equals 13 residues. The CDR3 loop is CASSLVPNYGYTF. The CDR3 coding sequence is TGTGCCAGCAGTTTAGTACCTAACTATGGCTACACCTTC.

The chain is built from TRBV5-1 and TRBJ1-4, with D unclear. CDR3 length equals 15 residues. Trimming cost V 4 bases and J 0 bases, with 10 bases left between them. Germline CDR1 reads SGHRS; CDR2 reads YFSETQ. CDR3 in amino acids: CASSVPLPTNEKLFF. The CDR3 DNA is TGCGCCAGCAGCGTACCATTGCCAACTAATGAAAAACTGTTTTTT.